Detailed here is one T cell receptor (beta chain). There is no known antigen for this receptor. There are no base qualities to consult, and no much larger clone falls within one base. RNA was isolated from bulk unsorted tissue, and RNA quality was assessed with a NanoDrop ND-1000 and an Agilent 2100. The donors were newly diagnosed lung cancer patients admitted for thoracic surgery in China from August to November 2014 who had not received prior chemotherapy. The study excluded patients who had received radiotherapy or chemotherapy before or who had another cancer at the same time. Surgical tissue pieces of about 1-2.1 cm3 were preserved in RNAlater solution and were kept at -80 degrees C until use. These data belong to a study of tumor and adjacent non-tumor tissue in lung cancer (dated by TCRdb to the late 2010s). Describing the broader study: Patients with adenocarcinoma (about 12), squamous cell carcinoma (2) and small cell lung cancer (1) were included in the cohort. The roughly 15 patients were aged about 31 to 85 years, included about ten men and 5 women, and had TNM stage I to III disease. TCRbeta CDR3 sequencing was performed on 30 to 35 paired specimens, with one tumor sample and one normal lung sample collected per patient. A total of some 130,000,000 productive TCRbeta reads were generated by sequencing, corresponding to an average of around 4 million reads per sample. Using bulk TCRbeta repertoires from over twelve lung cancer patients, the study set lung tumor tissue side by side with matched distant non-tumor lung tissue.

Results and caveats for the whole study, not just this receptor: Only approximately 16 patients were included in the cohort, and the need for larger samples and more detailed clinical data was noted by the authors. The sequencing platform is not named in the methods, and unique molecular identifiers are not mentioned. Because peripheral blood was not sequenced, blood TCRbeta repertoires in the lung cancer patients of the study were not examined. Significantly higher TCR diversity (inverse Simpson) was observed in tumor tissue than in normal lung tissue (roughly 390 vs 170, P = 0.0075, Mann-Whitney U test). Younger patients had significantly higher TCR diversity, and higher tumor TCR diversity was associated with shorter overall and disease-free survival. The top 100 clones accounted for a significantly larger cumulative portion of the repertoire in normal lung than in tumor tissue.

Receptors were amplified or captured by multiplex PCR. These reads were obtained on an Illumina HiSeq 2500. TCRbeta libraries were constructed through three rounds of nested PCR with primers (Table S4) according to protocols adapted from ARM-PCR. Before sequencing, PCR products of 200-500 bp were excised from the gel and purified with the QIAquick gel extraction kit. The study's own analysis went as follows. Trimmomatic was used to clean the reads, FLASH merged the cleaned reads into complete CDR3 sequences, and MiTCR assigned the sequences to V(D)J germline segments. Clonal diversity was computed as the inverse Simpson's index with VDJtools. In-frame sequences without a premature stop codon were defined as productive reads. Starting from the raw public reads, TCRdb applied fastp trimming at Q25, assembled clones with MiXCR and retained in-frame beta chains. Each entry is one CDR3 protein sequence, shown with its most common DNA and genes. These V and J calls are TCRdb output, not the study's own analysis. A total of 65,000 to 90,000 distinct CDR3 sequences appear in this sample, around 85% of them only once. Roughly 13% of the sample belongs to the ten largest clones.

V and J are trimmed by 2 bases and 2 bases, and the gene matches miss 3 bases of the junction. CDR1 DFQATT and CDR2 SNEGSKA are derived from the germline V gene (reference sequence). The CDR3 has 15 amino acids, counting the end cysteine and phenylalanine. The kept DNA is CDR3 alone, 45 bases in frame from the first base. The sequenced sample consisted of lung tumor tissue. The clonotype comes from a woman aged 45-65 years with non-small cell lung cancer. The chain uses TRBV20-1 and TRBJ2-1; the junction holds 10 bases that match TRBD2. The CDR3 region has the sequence CSARSTSGTYNEQFF. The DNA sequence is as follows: TGCAGTGCTAGATCTACTAGCGGGACCTACAATGAGCAGTTCTTC.